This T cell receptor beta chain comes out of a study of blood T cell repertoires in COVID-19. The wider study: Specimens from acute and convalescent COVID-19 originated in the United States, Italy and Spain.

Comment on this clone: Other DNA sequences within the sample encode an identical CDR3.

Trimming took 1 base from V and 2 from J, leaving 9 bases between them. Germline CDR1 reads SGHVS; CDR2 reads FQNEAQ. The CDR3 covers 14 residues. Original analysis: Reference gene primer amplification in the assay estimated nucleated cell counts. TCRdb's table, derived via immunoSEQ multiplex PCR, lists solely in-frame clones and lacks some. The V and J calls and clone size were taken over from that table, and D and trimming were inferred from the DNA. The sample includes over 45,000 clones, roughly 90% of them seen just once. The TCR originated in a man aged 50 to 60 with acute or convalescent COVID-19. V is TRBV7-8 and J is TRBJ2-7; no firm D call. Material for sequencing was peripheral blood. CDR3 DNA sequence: TGTGCCAGCAGCTTAGGGGTTGGAGCCTACGAGCAGTACTTC. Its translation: CASSLGVGAYEQYF. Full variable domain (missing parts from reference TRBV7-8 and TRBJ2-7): GAGVSQSPRYKVAKRGQDVALRCDPISGHVSLFWYQQALGQGPEFLTYFQNEAQLDKSGLPSDRFFAERPEGSVSTLKIQRTQQEDSAVYLCASSLGVGAYEQYFGPGTRLTVT.